This TCR beta chain derives from a study of blood T cell repertoires in COVID-19. Study-wide background: Spain, Italy and the United States supplied samples that represented acute and convalescent COVID-19. PBMCs, B-cell-depleted T cells, or T cells were the source of the cDNA or gDNA that made up the material.

As processed by the authors: Scientists estimated how many nucleated cells there were by amplifying reference gene primers. The repertoire was sequenced with immunoSEQ multiplex PCR; TCRdb's copy has only in-frame clones and lacks some. V and J calls and clone size are copied from that table; D and trimming were computed from the DNA. The data hold 200,000 or so clones, with 65% to 85% observed a single time. The V and J ends lost 4 bases and 2 bases, in that order; junction bases with no gene match: 8. CDR3 length equals 18 residues. Germline values: CDR1 SGHTA, CDR2 FQGTGA. The receptor was isolated from a man aged 60 to 75 with active or convalescent COVID-19. The V call is TRBV7-3, the J call TRBJ2-3; 14 bases are shared with TRBD2. The material sequenced was peripheral blood. CDR3 sequence (DNA): TGTGCCAGCAGCTCCACCTCGGGACTAGCGGGAGTCACAGATACGCAGTATTTT. Translation gives CASSSTSGLAGVTDTQYF. The full variable domain, completed using reference TRBV7-3 and TRBJ2-3, is GAGVSQTPSNKVTEKGKYVELRCDPISGHTALYWYRQSLGQGPEFLIYFQGTGAADDSGLPNDRFFAVRPEGSVSTLKIQRTERGDSAVYLCASSSTSGLAGVTDTQYFGPGTRLTVL.